This T cell receptor beta chain was found in a study of shared clonotypes between healthy human individuals. Naive-designated CD8 cells lacked CD45RO, were positively enriched for CCR7, and omitted terminally differentiated effector memory CD45RA+ cells. The study drew its donors from healthy HIV-negative adults without recent acute infections or vaccinations. The table came from immunoSEQ multiplex PCR; TCRdb's copy has only in-frame clones and leaves some out. The data show approximately 2,200,000 clones, about 93% seen once. On this clone: What it binds is not known.

The ends were cut back, 2 bases at V and 1 base at J, with 5 bases in the middle. The germline gives CDR1 LNHNV, CDR2 YYDKDF (reference sequence). The CDR3 is made up of 14 amino acids. Findings of the study overall: Non-shared clonotypes displayed generation probabilities falling below those of clonotypes present in all four donors.

The source of this sequence is a man between 18 and 29 years old in good health. Some clones in this sample may be carry-over from other donors' samples. The genes are TRBV15 and TRBJ2-2, with D unclear. The sequencing sample was made of naive CD8+ T cells from PBMCs. The CDR3 here is CATSRNWNTGELFF. The CDR3 DNA reads TGTGCCACCAGCAGAAACTGGAACACCGGGGAGCTGTTTTTT.